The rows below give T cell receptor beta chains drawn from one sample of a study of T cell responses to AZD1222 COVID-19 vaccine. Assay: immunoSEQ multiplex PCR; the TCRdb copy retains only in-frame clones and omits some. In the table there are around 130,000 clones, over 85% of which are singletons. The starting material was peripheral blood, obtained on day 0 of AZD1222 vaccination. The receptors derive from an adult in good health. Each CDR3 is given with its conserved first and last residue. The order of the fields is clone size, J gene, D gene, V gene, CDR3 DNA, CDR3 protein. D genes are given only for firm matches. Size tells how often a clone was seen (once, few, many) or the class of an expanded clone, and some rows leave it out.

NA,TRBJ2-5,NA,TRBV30,TGTGCCTGGACTCCGGGTTCCAGGGCCGAGACCCAGTACTTC,CAWTPGSRAETQYF
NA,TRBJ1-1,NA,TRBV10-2,TGCGCCAGCAGTGATCCTAACACTGAAGCTTTCTTT,CASSDPNTEAFF
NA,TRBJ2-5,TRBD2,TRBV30,TGTGCCTGGCGGACTAGCGGACAAGAGACCCAGTACTTC,CAWRTSGQETQYF
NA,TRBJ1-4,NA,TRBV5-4,TGTGCCAGCAGCGAGGGAGGGGTTGGTAATGAAAAACTGTTTTTT,CASSEGGVGNEKLFF
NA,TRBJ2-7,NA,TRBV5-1,TGCGCCAGCAGCCCAGGTTTAGCGGACTCCTACGAGCAGTACTTC,CASSPGLADSYEQYF
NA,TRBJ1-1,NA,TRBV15,TGTGCCACCAGCAGAAAGCGGGACTCCGGTGCTGAAGCTTTCTTT,CATSRKRDSGAEAFF
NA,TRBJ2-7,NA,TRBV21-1,TGTGCCAGCAGCACCATACTAGCGGGAACAACCTACGAGCAGTACTTC,CASSTILAGTTYEQYF
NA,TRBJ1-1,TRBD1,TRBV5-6,TGTGCCAGCAGCTTGGATCCAGGGGGAACTGAAGCTTTCTTT,CASSLDPGGTEAFF
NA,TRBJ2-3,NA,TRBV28,TGTGCCAGCAGTTTATCCCCTAGCTCTCTGGCAGATACGCAGTATTTT,CASSLSPSSLADTQYF
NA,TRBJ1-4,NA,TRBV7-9,TGTGCCAGCAGCTTAGTCCAGGGAAGAGAAAAACTGTTTTTT,CASSLVQGREKLFF
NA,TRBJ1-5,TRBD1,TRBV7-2,TGTGCCAGCAGCTTCCAGACAGGGAACAATCAGCCCCAGCATTTT,CASSFQTGNNQPQHF
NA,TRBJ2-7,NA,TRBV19,TGTGCCAGTATCGGGGCCTCCTACGAGCAGTACTTC,CASIGASYEQYF
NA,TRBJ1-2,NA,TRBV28,TGTGCCAGCAGTTTATCACAGAACTATGGCTACACCTTC,CASSLSQNYGYTF
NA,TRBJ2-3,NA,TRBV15,TGTGCCACCAGCAGTGAACTAGTGGGCACAGATACGCAGTATTTT,CATSSELVGTDTQYF
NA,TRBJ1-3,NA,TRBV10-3,TGTGCCATCAGTTCACTCACCTCTGGAAACACCATATATTTT,CAISSLTSGNTIYF
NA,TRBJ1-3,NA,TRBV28,TGTGCCAGCAGCCTACTCTCTGGAAACACCATATATTTT,CASSLLSGNTIYF
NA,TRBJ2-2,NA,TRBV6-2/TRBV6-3,TGTGCCAGCAGTGGCCGTGGGCGGGAGCTGTTTTTT,CASSGRGRELFF
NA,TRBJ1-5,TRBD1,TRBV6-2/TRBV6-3,TGTGCCAGCAGTGCCGCATCAGGGGGTTACAATCAGCCCCAGCATTTT,CASSAASGGYNQPQHF
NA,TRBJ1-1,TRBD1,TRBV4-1,TGCGCCAGCAGCCAAGTGGGACAGACGAACACTGAAGCTTTCTTT,CASSQVGQTNTEAFF
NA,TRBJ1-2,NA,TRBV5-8,TGTGCCAGCACGAGTCCTGGTGGCTACACCTTC,CASTSPGGYTF
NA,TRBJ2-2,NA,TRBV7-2,TGTGCCAGCAGCTTAGCGGGGAACACCGGGGAGCTGTTTTTT,CASSLAGNTGELFF
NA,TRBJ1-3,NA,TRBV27,TGTGCCAGCAGTGTCAGGGGCGCGTCTGGAAACACCATATATTTT,CASSVRGASGNTIYF
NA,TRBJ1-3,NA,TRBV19,TGTGCCAGTAGTATAGATGCAGGGACTGGAAACACCATATATTTT,CASSIDAGTGNTIYF
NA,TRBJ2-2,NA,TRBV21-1,TGTGCCAGCAGCAAAGTAGTCGAACCCGGGGAGCTGTTTTTT,CASSKVVEPGELFF
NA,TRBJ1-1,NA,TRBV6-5,TGTGCCAGCAGAAAACTGCAGGGGCTAAACACTGAAGCTTTCTTT,CASRKLQGLNTEAFF
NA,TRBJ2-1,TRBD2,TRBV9,TGTGCCAGCAGCGCCAGCGGGGGGGAGGGCAATGAGCAGTTCTTC,CASSASGGEGNEQFF
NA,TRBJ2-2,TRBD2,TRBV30,TGTCCCTATAGCCTCGCGGGGGGGCCCGGGGAGCTGTTTTTT,CPYSLAGGPGELFF
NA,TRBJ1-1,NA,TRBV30,TGTGCCTGGAGCCTGGGTGGGAACACTGAAGCTTTCTTT,CAWSLGGNTEAFF
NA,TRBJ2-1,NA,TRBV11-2,TGTGCCAGCAGCTTGGGGCTAGCCGAACCCTCGGAGCAGTTCTTC,CASSLGLAEPSEQFF
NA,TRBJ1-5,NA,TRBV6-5,TGTGCCAGCAGTCTTACAGGGAGTCAGCCCCAGCATTTT,CASSLTGSQPQHF
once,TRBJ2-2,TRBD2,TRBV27,TGTGCCAGCAGTTTATCGGCGGGAGTTTACACCGGGGAGCTGTTTTTT,CASSLSAGVYTGELFF
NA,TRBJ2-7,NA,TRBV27,TGTGCCAGCAGTTTTTTCGGGGTTAATGGCCCCTACGAGCAGTACTTC,CASSFFGVNGPYEQYF
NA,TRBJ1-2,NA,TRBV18,TGTGCCAGCTCTCCCAGCGGCCCTAACTATGGCTACACCTTC,CASSPSGPNYGYTF
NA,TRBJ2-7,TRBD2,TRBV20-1,TGCAGTGCCAGTAAACTAGCGGGGTCAGACTACGAGCAGTACTTC,CSASKLAGSDYEQYF
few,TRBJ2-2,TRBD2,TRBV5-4,TGTGCCAGCAGCCGCTTGGGAGGGGCTGACACCGGGGAGCTGTTTTTT,CASSRLGGADTGELFF
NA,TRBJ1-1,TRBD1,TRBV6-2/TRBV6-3,TGTGCCAGCAGTTCCCTCGGACAGGGGGACACTGAAGCTTTCTTT,CASSSLGQGDTEAFF
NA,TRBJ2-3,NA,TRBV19,TGTGCCAGTAGTATACAAGTGTCTAGCACAGATACGCAGTATTTT,CASSIQVSSTDTQYF
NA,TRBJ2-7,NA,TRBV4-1,TGCGCCAGCAGCCAAGATGGGGCCTTCGAGCAGTACTTC,CASSQDGAFEQYF
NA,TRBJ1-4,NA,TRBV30,TGTGCCTGGAGTCGGGGGGTCGATGAAAAACTGTTTTTT,CAWSRGVDEKLFF
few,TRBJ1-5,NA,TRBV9,TGTGCCAGCAGCGTAAGCCGGGACGGGAATCAGCCCCAGCATTTT,CASSVSRDGNQPQHF
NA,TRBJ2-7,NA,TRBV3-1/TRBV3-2,TGTGCCAGCAGCCTTCTAGGTCCTTCCTACGAGCAGTACTTC,CASSLLGPSYEQYF
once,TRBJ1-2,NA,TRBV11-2,TGTGCCAGCAGCTTAGATTCGGCAGGGCGGTGGGGCTACACCTTC,CASSLDSAGRWGYTF
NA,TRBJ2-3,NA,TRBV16,TGTGCCAGCAGCCAATTCCTAGGGAGCACAGATACGCAGTATTTT,CASSQFLGSTDTQYF
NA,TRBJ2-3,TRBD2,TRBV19,TGTGCCAGTAGTATAGACAGCGGGGGAAGCACAGATACGCAGTATTTT,CASSIDSGGSTDTQYF
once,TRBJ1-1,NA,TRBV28,TGTGCCAGCAGTTCCTACACGGGGGGGACTGAAGCTTTCTTT,CASSSYTGGTEAFF
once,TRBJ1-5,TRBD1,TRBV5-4,TGTGCCAGCAGCTCGGGCGGGGACAGGCCAAGCAATCAGCCCCAGCATTTT,CASSSGGDRPSNQPQHF
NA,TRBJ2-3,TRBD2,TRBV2,TGTGCCAGCACCGGGACTAGCGCCGAGGGGACAGATACGCAGTATTTT,CASTGTSAEGTDTQYF
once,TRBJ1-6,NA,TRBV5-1,TGCGCCAGCAGCTTTGGGGGATCCTATAATTCACCCCTCCACTTT,CASSFGGSYNSPLHF
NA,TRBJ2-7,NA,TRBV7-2,TGTGCCAGCAGCTTAATTAGTTCCTCCTACGAGCAGTACTTC,CASSLISSSYEQYF
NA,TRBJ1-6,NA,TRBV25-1,TGTGCCCAGAACGGCAGGGGTAATTCACCCCTCCACTTT,CAQNGRGNSPLHF
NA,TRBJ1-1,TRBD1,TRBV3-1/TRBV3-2,TGTGCCAGCAGCCAAGAGGGGACAGGGGGCGCTGAAGCTTTCTTT,CASSQEGTGGAEAFF
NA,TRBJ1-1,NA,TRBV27,TGTGCCAGCAGTTTATCAAGGGGGAGCACTGAAGCTTTCTTT,CASSLSRGSTEAFF
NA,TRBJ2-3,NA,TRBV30,TGTGCCTGGGCCCGAGGGGGTACGCAGTATTTT,CAWARGGTQYF
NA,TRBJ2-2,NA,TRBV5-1,TGCGCCAGCAGCTTGGAGGGTTCTCTAGCCGCCGGGGAGCTGTTTTTT,CASSLEGSLAAGELFF
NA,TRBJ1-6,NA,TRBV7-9,TGTGCCAGCAGCTCCGGTGAGGGAGCCCTCCACTTT,CASSSGEGALHF
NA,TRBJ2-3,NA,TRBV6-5,TGTGCCAGCAGTTCCCGTGGGGCTGCAGATACGCAGTATTTT,CASSSRGAADTQYF
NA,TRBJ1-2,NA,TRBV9,TGTGCCAGCAGCGTAGGAGACCTCGGAGGACGTGGCTACACCTTC,CASSVGDLGGRGYTF
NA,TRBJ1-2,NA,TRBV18,TGTGCCAGCTCACCAGGCGGCTATGGCTACACCTTC,CASSPGGYGYTF
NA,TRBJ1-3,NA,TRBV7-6,TGTGCCAGCAGCTTAGACACTGGAAACACCATATATTTT,CASSLDTGNTIYF